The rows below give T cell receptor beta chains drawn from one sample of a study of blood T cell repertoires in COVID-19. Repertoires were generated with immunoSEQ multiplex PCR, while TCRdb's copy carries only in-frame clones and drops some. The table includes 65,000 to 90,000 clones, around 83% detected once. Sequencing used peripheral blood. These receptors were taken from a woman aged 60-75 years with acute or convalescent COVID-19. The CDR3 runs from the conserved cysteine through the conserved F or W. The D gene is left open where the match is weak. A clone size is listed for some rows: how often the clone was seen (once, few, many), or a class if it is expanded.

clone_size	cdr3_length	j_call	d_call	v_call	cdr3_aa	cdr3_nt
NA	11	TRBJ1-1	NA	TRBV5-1	CASRGGSEAFF	TGCGCCAGCAGGGGGGGATCTGAAGCTTTCTTT
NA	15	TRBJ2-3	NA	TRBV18	CASSPVPGKTDTQYF	TGTGCCAGCTCACCGGTGCCGGGGAAGACAGATACGCAGTATTTT
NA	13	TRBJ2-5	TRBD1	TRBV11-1	CASTLDRGETQYF	TGTGCCAGCACATTAGACAGGGGAGAGACCCAGTACTTC
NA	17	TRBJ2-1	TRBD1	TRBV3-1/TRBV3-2	CASSQERARGSYNEQFF	TGTGCCAGCAGCCAAGAGAGGGCCAGGGGGTCCTACAATGAGCAGTTCTTC
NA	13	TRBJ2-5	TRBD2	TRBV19	CASSRTSGETQYF	TGTGCCAGTAGTCGGACTAGCGGGGAGACCCAGTACTTC
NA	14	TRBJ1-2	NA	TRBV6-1	CASSEADYSYGYTF	TGTGCCAGCAGTGAAGCGGACTACAGCTATGGCTACACCTTC
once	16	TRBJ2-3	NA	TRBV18	CASSPPNRAATDTQYF	TGTGCCAGCTCACCACCGAACAGGGCTGCAACAGATACGCAGTATTTT
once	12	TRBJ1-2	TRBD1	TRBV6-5	CASTRGLDGYTF	TGTGCCAGCACGAGGGGGCTAGACGGCTACACCTTC
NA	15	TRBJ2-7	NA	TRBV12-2	CASRLVGTGHKEQYF	TGTGCAAGTCGCTTAGTAGGGACAGGGCACAAGGAGCAGTACTTC
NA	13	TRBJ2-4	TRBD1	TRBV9	CASSVGQGGIQYF	TGTGCCAGCAGCGTGGGACAGGGCGGCATTCAGTACTTC
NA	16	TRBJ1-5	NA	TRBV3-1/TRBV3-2	CASSQGGERGNQPQHF	TGTGCCAGCAGCCAAGGAGGTGAGAGAGGCAATCAGCCCCAGCATTTT
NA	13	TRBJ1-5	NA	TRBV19	CASSPTDNQPQHF	TGTGCCAGTAGTCCGACAGACAATCAGCCCCAGCATTTT
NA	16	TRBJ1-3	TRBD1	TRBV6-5	CASSYRASTGSNTIYF	TGTGCCAGCAGTTACCGGGCCTCGACAGGGTCCAACACCATATATTTT
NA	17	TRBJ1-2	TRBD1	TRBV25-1	CASSDGQGPTLNYGYTF	TGTGCCAGCAGTGATGGACAGGGCCCTACACTCAACTATGGCTACACCTTC
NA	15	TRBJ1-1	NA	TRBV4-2	CASSQGRGGDTEAFF	TGTGCCAGCAGCCAAGGGAGGGGAGGGGACACTGAAGCTTTCTTT
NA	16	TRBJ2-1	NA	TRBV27	CASSSTSVARNNEQFF	TGTGCCAGCAGTTCAACCAGCGTCGCCCGGAACAATGAGCAGTTCTTC
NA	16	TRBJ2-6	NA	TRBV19	CASSWQGISGANVLTF	TGTGCCAGTAGTTGGCAGGGGATCTCTGGGGCCAACGTCCTGACTTTC
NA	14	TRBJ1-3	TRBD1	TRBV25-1	CASRGTVNGNTIYF	TGTGCCAGCAGGGGGACAGTAAATGGAAACACCATATATTTT
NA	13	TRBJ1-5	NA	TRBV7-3	CASSLGASQPQHF	TGTGCCAGCAGCTTAGGGGCTAGTCAGCCCCAGCATTTT
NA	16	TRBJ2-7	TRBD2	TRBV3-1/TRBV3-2	CASSPSLAGGRYEQYF	TGTGCCAGCAGCCCCTCCCTAGCGGGGGGCCGGTACGAGCAGTACTTC
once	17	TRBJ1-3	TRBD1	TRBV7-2	CASSPRGGTGSGNTIYF	TGTGCCAGCAGCCCGAGAGGGGGCACAGGGTCTGGAAACACCATATATTTT
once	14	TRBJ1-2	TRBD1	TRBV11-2	CASSTRQGGYGYTF	TGTGCCAGCAGCACGCGACAGGGGGGCTATGGCTACACCTTC
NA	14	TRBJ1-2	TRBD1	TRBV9	CASSVAGQGYGYTF	TGTGCCAGCAGCGTAGCCGGACAGGGTTATGGCTACACCTTC
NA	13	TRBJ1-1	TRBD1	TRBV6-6	CASSDRVSISAFF	TGTGCCAGCAGCGACAGGGTCTCTATTTCGGCTTTCTTT
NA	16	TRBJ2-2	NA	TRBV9	CASSVRRQGFTGELFF	TGTGCCAGCAGCGTAAGGAGGCAGGGGTTCACCGGGGAGCTGTTTTTT
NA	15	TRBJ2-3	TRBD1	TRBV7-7	CASSPGQHPTDTQYF	TGTGCCAGCAGTCCGGGACAGCACCCCACAGATACGCAGTATTTT
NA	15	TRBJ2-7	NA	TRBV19	CASSIKDFASYEQYF	TGTGCCAGTAGTATAAAAGACTTTGCCTCCTACGAGCAGTACTTC
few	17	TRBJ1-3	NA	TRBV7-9	CASSRPTGATSGNTIYF	TGTGCCAGCAGCCGACCGACAGGCGCCACCTCTGGAAACACCATATATTTT
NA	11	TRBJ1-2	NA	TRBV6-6	CASSQRRGFTF	TGTGCCAGCAGTCAGAGGAGAGGGTTCACCTTC
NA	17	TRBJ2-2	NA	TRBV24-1	CATSGARGSQHTGELFF	TGTGCCACCAGTGGAGCTAGGGGTAGTCAACACACCGGGGAGCTGTTTTTT
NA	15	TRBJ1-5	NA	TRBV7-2	CASSRGWAGSQPQHF	TGTGCCAGCAGCAGAGGATGGGCGGGAAGCCAGCCCCAGCATTTT
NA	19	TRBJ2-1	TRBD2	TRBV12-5	CASGLYPRGRVSSYNEQFF	TGTGCTAGTGGTTTGTACCCCCGGGGGAGGGTAAGCTCCTACAATGAGCAGTTCTTC
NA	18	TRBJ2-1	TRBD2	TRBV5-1	CASSKRTSGGASYNEQFF	TGCGCCAGCAGCAAGCGGACTAGCGGGGGTGCGTCGTACAATGAGCAGTTCTTC
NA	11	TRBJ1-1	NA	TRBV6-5	CAIGGGPEAFF	TGTGCTATAGGGGGAGGGCCTGAAGCTTTCTTT
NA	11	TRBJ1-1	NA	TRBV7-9	CASTPGTEAFF	TGTGCCAGCACCCCGGGGACTGAAGCTTTCTTT
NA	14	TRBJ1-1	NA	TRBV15	CATSRDSGTGQAFF	TGTGCCACCAGCAGAGATTCGGGAACAGGGCAAGCTTTCTTT
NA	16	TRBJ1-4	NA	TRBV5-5	CASFRDITQGDEKLFF	TGTGCCAGTTTCCGGGACATCACCCAAGGGGATGAAAAACTGTTTTTT
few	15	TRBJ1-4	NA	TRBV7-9	CASSLGGGQNEKLFF	TGTGCCAGCAGCTTGGGCGGGGGGCAGAATGAAAAACTGTTTTTT
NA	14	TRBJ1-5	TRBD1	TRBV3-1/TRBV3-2	CASSQVQGGKPQHF	TGTGCCAGCAGCCAAGTACAGGGGGGAAAGCCCCAGCATTTT
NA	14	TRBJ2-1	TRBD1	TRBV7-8	CASSLQAGGNEQFF	TGTGCCAGCAGCTTACAGGCAGGGGGAAATGAGCAGTTCTTC
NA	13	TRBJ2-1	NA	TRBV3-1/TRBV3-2	CASSQTTRQEQFF	TGTGCCAGCAGCCAAACGACACGACAAGAGCAGTTCTTC
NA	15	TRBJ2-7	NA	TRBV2	CASTEGVVRGNEQYF	TGTGCCAGCACCGAGGGGGTCGTGAGAGGGAACGAGCAGTACTTC
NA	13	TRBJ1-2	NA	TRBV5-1	CASSLEEFIGYTF	TGCGCCAGCAGCTTGGAAGAGTTTATTGGCTACACCTTC
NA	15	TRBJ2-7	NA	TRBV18	CASSPPSAPYYEQYF	TGTGCCAGCTCACCTCCCTCCGCGCCCTACTACGAGCAGTACTTC
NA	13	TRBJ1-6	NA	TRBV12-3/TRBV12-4	CASSLGEDSPLHF	TGTGCCAGCAGTTTAGGGGAGGATTCACCCCTCCACTTT
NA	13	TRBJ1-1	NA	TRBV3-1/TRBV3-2	CASSPVLNTEAFF	TGTGCCAGCAGCCCAGTACTGAACACTGAAGCTTTCTTT
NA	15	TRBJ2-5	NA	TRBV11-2	CASSPRGQPQETQYF	TGTGCCAGCAGCCCCCGGGGACAACCTCAGGAGACCCAGTACTTC
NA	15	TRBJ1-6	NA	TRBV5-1	CASSLGRGNNSPLHF	TGCGCCAGCAGCTTGGGCCGGGGGAATAATTCACCCCTCCACTTT
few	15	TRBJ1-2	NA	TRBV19	CASSIVSHPMNGYTF	TGTGCCAGTAGTATTGTCAGTCACCCCATGAATGGCTACACCTTC
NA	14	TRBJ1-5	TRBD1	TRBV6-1	CASIERQGVQPQHF	TGTGCCAGCATTGAAAGACAGGGTGTGCAGCCCCAGCATTTT
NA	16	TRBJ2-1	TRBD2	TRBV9	CASSVAPLAGGHEQFF	TGTGCCAGCAGCGTAGCGCCCCTAGCGGGGGGGCATGAGCAGTTCTTC
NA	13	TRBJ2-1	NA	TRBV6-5	CASSWDWHNEQFF	TGTGCCAGCAGTTGGGACTGGCACAATGAGCAGTTCTTC
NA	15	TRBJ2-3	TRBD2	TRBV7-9	CASSTPGTSSDTQYF	TGTGCCAGCAGCACCCCCGGGACTAGCTCAGATACGCAGTATTTT